Presented here are 20 T cell receptor beta chains from one specimen sequenced in a study of metastatic and nonmetastatic thyroid tumors (dated by TCRdb to between 2020 and 2021). No patient had received any treatment before thyroid surgery. Libraries came from PCR. Sequencing was carried out with an Illumina HiSeq 4000. TCRdb trimmed public reads at Q25 via fastp, called clones via MiXCR and kept in-frame beta chains. The sample data list 15,000 or so clones, and roughly 13% of these were observed just once. The ten largest clones represent around 31% of the sample. Sequenced sample: blood. Receptor source: a female donor with papillary thyroid cancer or a benign thyroid nodule (not recorded which). Some clones in this sample may be carry-over from other donors' samples.

This clone was counted ten times or more. This sample also contains other DNA sequences that code for the same CDR3. V and J are TRBV5-1 and TRBJ1-6, with D tentatively TRBD1 (5 bases). The CDR3 runs 15 residues. V was pared by 0 bases and J by 7 bases, with 11 bases between. From germline, CDR1 is SGHRS and CDR2 YFSETQ. CDR3 nucleotides: TGCGCCAGCAGCTTGGTCGGGGGAGAGAATTCACCCCTCCACTTT. Its translation is CASSLVGGENSPLHF.

This clone was seen ten or more times. The V call is TRBV9, the J call TRBJ2-1, with 8 bases lining up with TRBD1. The ends lost 0 bases at V and 6 bases at J; junction bases unmatched: 5. The CDR3 length is 15 residues. Germline values: CDR1 SGDLS, CDR2 YYNGEE. The CDR3 region has the DNA TGTGCCAGCAGCGTAGGGGCACAGGGGGTCAATGAGCAGTTCTTC. It yields the protein CASSVGAQGVNEQFF.

To note about this clone: Other nucleotide sequences from this sample produce the same CDR3. This chain links TRBV28 with TRBJ2-7; D remains unclear. The CDR3 covers 11 residues. Germline V gene sequence: CDR1 MDHEN, CDR2 SYDVKM. With 4 bases removed from V and 10 bases from J, the gap between germline ends came to 11 bases. The CDR3 loop reads CASSSPRRQYF. The CDR3 region has the DNA TGTGCCAGCAGTTCCCCGCGGCGTCAGTACTTC.

V usage is TRBV3-1 and J usage is TRBJ2-1; tentative D call: TRBD2 (6 bases). V was cut by 10 bases and J by 4 bases, with 14 bases left in between. From germline, CDR1 is LGHDT and CDR2 YNNKEL (reference sequence). CDR3 size: 13 residues. The DNA for the CDR3 is TGTGCCACCGGCCGGGGGTTTTACAATGAGCAGTTCTTC. Its protein is CATGRGFYNEQFF.

In this sample, this clone turned up many times. The gene calls are TRBV6-1 and TRBJ1-1, with a tentative D call TRBD1 (5 bases). The CDR3 is 13 amino acids. V was trimmed by 7 bases and J by 1 base, leaving 10 bases between them. Germline V gives CDR1 MNHNS, CDR2 SASEGT. CDR3 sequence reads: CASIGTSNTEAFF. The CDR3, as DNA: TGTGCCAGCATCGGGACCTCGAACACTGAAGCTTTCTTT.

This clone was picked up many times. The V call is TRBV4-2, the J call TRBJ1-6, with TRBD1 matching 7 bases. Germline-derived CDR1 and CDR2 are LGHNA and YNFKEQ. The CDR3 has 16 residues. The trim removed 3 bases at V and 8 bases at J, leaving 10 bases unmatched. The CDR3 sequence: CASSHYRQGADSPLHF. For the CDR3, the DNA is TGTGCCAGCAGCCATTATCGACAGGGTGCGGATTCACCCCTCCACTTT.

This clone was counted ten times or more. The chain couples TRBV30 to TRBJ2-7; 9 bases match TRBD1. CDR3 length equals 12 residues. With 4 bases clipped from V and 6 bases from J, the junction kept 4 bases outside the gene matches. Germline V gene sequence: CDR1 GTSNPN, CDR2 SVGIG (reference sequence). In DNA form, the CDR3 reads TGTGCCTGGAACAGGGGGCATGGCGAGCAGTACTTC. It encodes CAWNRGHGEQYF. The whole variable domain, filled in from reference TRBV30 and TRBJ2-7, reads SQTIHQWPATLVQPVGSPLSLECTVEGTSNPNLYWYRQAAGRGLQLLFYSVGIGQISSEVPQNLSASRPQDRQFILSSKKLLLSDSGFYLCAWNRGHGEQYFGPGTRLTVT.

This clone is medium-sized. The rearrangement links TRBV27 to TRBJ2-5; TRBD2 matches 8 bases. CDR1 MNHEY and CDR2 SMNVEV come from the germline V gene (reference sequence). V gave up 5 bases and J gave up 4 bases; unmatched junction bases: 12. The length of the CDR3 is 16 residues. The CDR3 loop is CASSPSARGTRETQYF. DNA for the CDR3: TGTGCCAGCAGTCCGTCTGCCCGCGGGACTAGAGAGACCCAGTACTTC.

By share of the sample, this clone is medium-sized. This rearrangement joins TRBV19 to TRBJ1-5; 7 bases agree with TRBD1. Germline CDR1 and CDR2: LNHDA and SQIVND (reference sequence). CDR3 length: 14 amino acids. J was trimmed by 6 bases and V by 6 bases; bases with no gene match: 8. CDR3 DNA: TGTGCCAGTAGCCCGGACAGGTTAGGTCAGCCCCAGCATTTT. Protein product: CASSPDRLGQPQHF.

The V gene is TRBV3-1, the J gene TRBJ1-2, with D perhaps matching TRBD1 (6 bases). Germline CDR1 reads LGHDT; CDR2 reads YNNKEL (reference sequence). This CDR3 comprises 16 residues. Between the trimmed V and J ends, which lost 0 bases and 4 bases, there was a span of 15 bases. Here the CDR3 DNA reads TGTGCCAGCAGCCAAGAGTTGACAGGTCTTATCTATGGCTACACCTTC. It specifies CASSQELTGLIYGYTF.

The chain uses TRBV6-1 and TRBJ2-5; possible D gene TRBD2, 6 bases. The V gene lost 7 bases and the J gene lost 3 bases, with 12 bases spanning the gap. Germline values: CDR1 MNHNS, CDR2 SASEGT. This CDR3 is 13 amino acids long. CDR3 bases: TGTGCCAGCACTACTGGCGGGAAAGAGACCCAGTACTTC. As protein: CASTTGGKETQYF.

The CDR3 here is CASSERPGGTEAFF. The CDR3 DNA reads as TGTGCCAGCAGTGAACGGCCGGGCGGCACTGAAGCTTTCTTT. The chain joins TRBV6-1 to TRBJ1-1; D not resolved. This CDR3 has 14 residues. The V end was cut by 2 bases, the J end by 4 bases, with 11 bases between. Germline assignment: CDR1 MNHNS and CDR2 SASEGT.

This clone was recorded many times. CDR3 nucleotides: TGTGCCAGCAGTGAAGCGTACAGGGGAGGTTTTTACACCTTC. Amino acid sequence: CASSEAYRGGFYTF. V and J are TRBV2 and TRBJ1-2; 7 positions agree with TRBD1. CDR1 SNHLY and CDR2 FYNNEI come from the germline V gene. This CDR3 region has 14 residues. The V segment lost 0 bases and the J segment 11 bases; nucleotides outside the gene matches: 9.

In this sample, this clone turned up a few times. A junction boundary mismatches the germline segment, possibly from a read error. The sample has other DNA sequences that encode this CDR3 too. This chain joins TRBV19 and TRBJ2-1; D gene ambiguous. This CDR3 is built from 13 residues. Germline V gene lookup returns CDR1 LNHDA and CDR2 SQIVND (reference sequence). The CDR3 region is CASSIVLANEQFF. CDR3 in DNA: TGTGCCAGTAGTATAGTACTGGCCAATGAACAGTTCTTC.

In this sample, this clone turned up a few times. For the CDR3, the DNA is TGTTTCAGCACGACTAGCGGGAAAGAGACCCAGTACTTC. This codes for CFSTTSGKETQYF. The chain joins TRBV6-1 to TRBJ2-5; 11 bases agree with TRBD2. This CDR3 has 13 amino acids. Germline values: CDR1 MNHNS, CDR2 SASEGT.

The sample holds many counts of this clone. This chain joins TRBV27 and TRBJ1-1; D call uncertain. The V gene's germline CDR1 is MNHEY and CDR2 SMNVEV (reference sequence). This CDR3 has 14 residues. Trimming removed 2 bases from V and 1 base from J, with 8 bases in between. The CDR3: CASSLNPGNTEAFF. The CDR3 nucleotides are TGTGCCAGCAGTTTAAATCCGGGGAACACTGAAGCTTTCTTT.

This clone has a count of ten or more. The chain links TRBV5-1 to TRBJ2-3; no definite D call. V lost 2 bases to trimming and J lost 0 bases, with 7 bases between them. The CDR3 length is 14 residues. Germline loops: CDR1 SGHRS, CDR2 YFSETQ. The CDR3 DNA sequence: TGCGCCAGCAGCTTTTCAGTTAGCACAGATACGCAGTATTTT. Translating it yields CASSFSVSTDTQYF.

This clone was seen repeatedly, ten times or more. The CDR3 is CSVESPGLAVYNEQFF. The CDR3 DNA follows: TGCAGCGTTGAAAGCCCGGGACTAGCGGTCTACAATGAGCAGTTCTTC. The chain links TRBV29-1 to TRBJ2-1; 11 bases map to TRBD2. The V segment lost 2 bases and the J segment 3 bases; nucleotides outside the gene matches: 6. The germline gives CDR1 SQVTM, CDR2 ANQGSEA. This CDR3 is 16 amino acids long.

The sample holds a few counts of this clone. The V call is TRBV24-1, the J call TRBJ2-3; D call uncertain. Per the germline V gene, CDR1 is KGHDR and CDR2 is SFDVKD. The CDR3 length is 13 residues. Trimming cost V 10 bases and J 0 bases, with 10 bases left between them. CDR3 amino acids: CATGKLSTDTQYF. The DNA for the CDR3 is TGTGCCACAGGGAAACTTAGCACAGATACGCAGTATTTT.

By sample fraction, this clone is medium-sized. This chain uses TRBV28 with TRBJ1-6; 7 bases agree with TRBD1. With V trimmed by 2 bases and J by 7 bases, 2 bases remained unmatched. The CDR3 is 14 amino acids. CDR1 and CDR2 (germline): MDHEN, SYDVKM. For the CDR3, the DNA is TGTGCCAGCAGTTTAATACAGGGGAATTCACCCCTCCACTTT. This codes for CASSLIQGNSPLHF.